These 29 T cell receptor beta chains share one sample of origin, sequenced in a study of cytomegalovirus exposure and HLA in healthy donors. Primers included in the PCR were 60 Vbeta and 13 Jbeta primers. Libraries were prepared by immunoSEQ multiplex PCR; TCRdb keeps only in-frame clonotypes and omits some of them. Of 150,000 to 200,000 clones in the sample, about 70% were seen once. Sequenced sample: PBMCs. The receptors derive from a middle-aged woman in good health and CMV-seropositive.

Comments on this clone: An end of the junction does not agree with germline; a read error may underlie this. The chain has TRBV4-1 and TRBJ1-6, with a possible D match to TRBD1 (6 bases). Germline values: CDR1 MGHRA, CDR2 YSYEKL. This CDR3 comprises 14 residues. For the CDR3, the DNA is TGCGCCAGCAGGGCCGGACAGAATAATTCACCCCTCAACTTT. The encoded protein is CASRAGQNNSPLNF.

The genes are TRBV27 and TRBJ2-1, with D maybe TRBD1 (6 bases). Trimming cost V 2 bases and J 4 bases, with 15 bases left between them. In germline, CDR1 is MNHEY, CDR2 SMNVEV (reference sequence). The CDR3 spans 16 residues. The CDR3: CASSLGPPDRYNEQFF. CDR3 bases: TGTGCCAGCAGTTTAGGCCCCCCGGACAGATACAATGAGCAGTTCTTC.

This sequence joins TRBV10-3 and TRBJ1-3; the D is unclear. Germline V gives CDR1 ENHRY, CDR2 SYGVKD. This CDR3 has 15 residues. Trimming left V 3 bases short and J 0 bases short, with 9 bases between. The CDR3 protein is CAISDTRSSGNTIYF. The CDR3 DNA follows: TGTGCCATCAGTGATACCAGAAGCTCTGGAAACACCATATATTTT.

This sequence joins TRBV7-9 and TRBJ1-6, with a tentative D call TRBD1 (6 bases). The CDR3 has 14 amino acids. The germline V gene encodes CDR1 SEHNR and CDR2 FQNEAQ (reference sequence). The V gene lost 5 bases and the J gene lost 7 bases, with 12 bases spanning the gap. CDR3 DNA: TGTGCCAGCAGCCCAGGGACAACGAATTCACCCCTCCACTTT. Encoded protein: CASSPGTTNSPLHF.

The V gene is TRBV7-2, the J gene TRBJ1-1; TRBD1 might be the D (6 bases). Trimming took off 5 bases at V and 3 bases at J, with 19 bases between the two ends. CDR1 is SGHTA and CDR2 is FQGNSA in the germline V gene. The CDR3 has 16 residues. CDR3 sequence: CASSLTRDRSYTEAFF. Here the CDR3 DNA reads TGTGCCAGCAGCCTCACGCGCGACAGGAGTTACACTGAAGCTTTCTTT.

The chain uses TRBV6-5 and TRBJ2-7; TRBD2 matches at 8 bases. Germline V CDR1 and CDR2: MNHEY, SVGAGI. CDR3 length: 15 residues. The ends lost 6 bases at V and 1 base at J; junction bases unmatched: 8. The DNA for the CDR3 is TGTGCCAGCAGGCTATATAGCGGGGCTTCCTACGAGCAGTACTTC. It translates to CASRLYSGASYEQYF.

This clone was recorded once. V usage is TRBV6-5 and J usage is TRBJ2-2, with D perhaps TRBD2 (6 bases). Germline V gene lookup returns CDR1 MNHEY and CDR2 SVGAGI. The CDR3 totals 13 residues. V was pared by 5 bases and J by 6 bases, with 10 bases between. This CDR3 reads CASSRLVAGELFF. DNA for the CDR3: TGTGCCAGCAGTAGACTAGTTGCCGGGGAGCTGTTTTTT.

The gene calls are TRBV13 and TRBJ1-2, with D tentatively TRBD1 (5 bases). The CDR3 has 13 amino acids. Per germline, CDR1 PRHDT and CDR2 FYEKMQ (reference sequence). The V and J ends lost 3 bases and 2 bases respectively, with 7 bases between them. CDR3 sequence (DNA): TGTGCCAGCAGCTTCGGGGGGAACTATGGCTACACCTTC. As protein: CASSFGGNYGYTF.

This chain joins TRBV5-1 and TRBJ1-2; tentatively, D is TRBD1 (5 bases). V shed 0 bases and J shed 7 bases, with 16 bases lying between them. CDR3 length: 15 amino acids. Germline values: CDR1 SGHRS, CDR2 YFSETQ. The CDR3 sequence: CASSLVAGLGGGYTF. CDR3 nucleotide sequence: TGCGCCAGCAGCTTGGTGGCGGGGCTCGGGGGTGGCTACACCTTC.

The chain is built from TRBV10-3 and TRBJ2-1, with 10 bases fitting TRBD1. V lost 6 bases and J lost 6; bases outside the gene matches: 11. The CDR3 length is 16 residues. CDR1 is ENHRY, CDR2 SYGVKD, per germline. CDR3 DNA sequence: TGTGCCATCAGCCCGACCGGGACAGGGGATAGCAATGAGCAGTTCTTC. This gives the protein CAISPTGTGDSNEQFF.

This chain connects TRBV5-1 to TRBJ2-7, with 8 bases aligning to TRBD1. The CDR3 has 15 residues. Losses at the gene ends were 1 base for V and 5 bases for J; bases not matched to a gene: 8. CDR1 and CDR2 from the germline V gene are SGHRS and YFSETQ. The DNA for the CDR3 is TGCGCCAGCAGCTTGATAGGACAGGGAGGAAACGAGCAGTACTTC. As protein: CASSLIGQGGNEQYF.

V gene TRBV28 combines with J gene TRBJ2-7; 9 nucleotides align to TRBD1. The CDR3 is 14 amino acids. The trim removed 8 bases at V and 2 bases at J, leaving 7 bases unmatched. In germline, CDR1 is MDHEN, CDR2 SYDVKM. DNA of the CDR3: TGTGCCAGCCTTGACAGGGGGGTCACCTACGAGCAGTACTTC. Protein product: CASLDRGVTYEQYF. Using reference TRBV28 and TRBJ2-7 for the parts outside the CDR3, the full variable domain is DVKVTQSSRYLVKRTGEKVFLECVQDMDHENMFWYRQDPGLGLRLIYFSYDVKMKEKGDIPEGYSVSREKKERFSLILESASTNQTSMYLCASLDRGVTYEQYFGPGTRLTVT.

V usage is TRBV9 and J usage is TRBJ2-7; 8 bases agree with TRBD1. Germline CDR1 reads SGDLS; CDR2 reads YYNGEE. The CDR3 length is 14 residues. Trimming took 3 bases from V and 5 from J; bases not matched to a gene: 7. CDR3 in DNA: TGTGCCAGCAGCGCGTGGGACAGGTCAAACGAGCAGTACTTC. Protein: CASSAWDRSNEQYF.

V usage is TRBV13 and J usage is TRBJ1-1; 9 positions agree with TRBD1. V was clipped by 5 bases and J by 8 bases; unmatched bases: 18. Germline V CDR1 and CDR2: PRHDT, FYEKMQ (reference sequence). This CDR3 spans 17 amino acids. The CDR3 DNA reads as TGTGCCAGCAGCGGGGACAGGGTGCGGGCCGCGACCCCAGAAGCTTTCTTT. It encodes CASSGDRVRAATPEAFF.

The V and J genes are TRBV2 and TRBJ2-5, with D possibly TRBD1 on 7 matching bases. Germline V lookup: CDR1 SNHLY, CDR2 FYNNEI. V shed 7 bases and J shed 4 bases, with 16 bases lying between them. The CDR3 has 14 amino acids. The CDR3 nucleotides read TGTGCCAGCACGGAGGGGGCCCGGTCAGAGACCCAGTACTTC. This codes for CASTEGARSETQYF.

V and J are TRBV5-1 and TRBJ2-7, with 10 positions matching TRBD1. Germline CDR1 and CDR2: SGHRS and YFSETQ. CDR3 size: 14 residues. V shed 3 bases, J shed 9 bases, and the junction held 9 bases outside the gene matches. The CDR3 nucleotides read TGCGCCAGCAGCTCGACAGGGGGCGAGGTGGGGCAGTACTTC. It codes for CASSSTGGEVGQYF.

CDR3 loop: CASSQEGQTMNTEAFF. DNA of the CDR3: TGTGCCAGCAGCCAAGAGGGACAGACGATGAACACTGAAGCTTTCTTT. The rearrangement links TRBV4-2 to TRBJ1-1, with 7 bases matching TRBD1. This CDR3 spans 16 amino acids. Germline V gene sequence: CDR1 LGHNA, CDR2 YNFKEQ. With 0 bases clipped from V and 0 bases from J, the junction kept 4 bases outside the gene matches.

The chain joins TRBV2 to TRBJ1-3; 7 bases align to TRBD1. The trim removed 6 bases at V and 0 bases at J, leaving 8 bases unmatched. Germline V lookup: CDR1 SNHLY, CDR2 FYNNEI. This CDR3 spans 16 amino acids. The CDR3 bases are TGTGCCAGCAGCGCTGACAGGGCGCTCTCTGGAAACACCATATATTTT. Encoded protein: CASSADRALSGNTIYF. Drawing the rest from reference TRBV2 and TRBJ1-3, the complete variable domain is EPEVTQTPSHQVTQMGQEVILRCVPISNHLYFYWYRQILGQKVEFLVSFYNNEISEKSEIFDDQFSVERPDGSNFTLKIRSTKLEDSAMYFCASSADRALSGNTIYFGEGSWLTVV.

The rearrangement links TRBV27 to TRBJ2-7; D unclear. Germline lookup yields CDR1 MNHEY and CDR2 SMNVEV (reference sequence). The CDR3 consists of 13 residues. With 3 bases removed from V and 7 bases from J, the gap between germline ends came to 13 bases. The chain's CDR3 is CASSFLASWEQYF. For the CDR3, the DNA is TGTGCCAGCAGTTTTTTGGCTTCCTGGGAGCAGTACTTC.

V gene TRBV18 combines with J gene TRBJ2-3; tentative D call: TRBD1 (6 bases). Between the trimmed V and J ends, which lost 0 bases and 0 bases, there was a span of 10 bases. The CDR3 has 16 residues. Germline V gene data show CDR1 as KGHSH and CDR2 as LQKENI. The DNA of the CDR3 is TGTGCCAGCTCACCACCCTGGACAGATAGCACAGATACGCAGTATTTT. This translates into CASSPPWTDSTDTQYF.

The chain is built from TRBV27 and TRBJ1-5, with 8 bases aligning to TRBD1. Germline V gene data show CDR1 as MNHEY and CDR2 as SMNVEV (reference sequence). J was trimmed by 6 bases and V by 4 bases; bases with no gene match: 11. This CDR3 has 16 amino acids. The CDR3, as DNA: TGTGCCAGCAGTTCAACGCGGACAGGGTCATTTCAGCCCCAGCATTTT. It yields the protein CASSSTRTGSFQPQHF.

The genes are TRBV28 and TRBJ2-6, with 11 bases aligning to TRBD1. CDR3 size: 17 residues. CDR1 is MDHEN, CDR2 SYDVKM, per germline. After removal of 8 bases from V and 3 bases from J, the junction contained 9 bases not matched to a gene. Written as DNA, the CDR3 is TGTGCCAGCTTCGGGACAGGGGGTATGGGTGGGGCCAACGTCCTGACTTTC. Its protein is CASFGTGGMGGANVLTF.

The chain joins TRBV13 to TRBJ1-2; 8 positions match TRBD1. Unmatched junction bases numbered 12, after V lost 5 bases and J lost 4 bases. Germline CDR1 and CDR2: PRHDT and FYEKMQ (reference sequence). This CDR3 is 16 amino acids long. This chain's CDR3 is CASSERQGNKVYGYTF. The CDR3 nucleotides are TGTGCCAGCAGCGAACGACAGGGGAACAAAGTCTATGGCTACACCTTC.

This chain uses TRBV7-2 with TRBJ2-1; weak D call: TRBD2 (6 bases). Deletions cut 3 bases from V and 8 bases from J, with 14 bases between. CDR1 SGHTA and CDR2 FQGNSA come from the germline V gene. The CDR3 has 14 residues. The CDR3 sequence: CASSFGGERYEQFF. The CDR3, as DNA: TGTGCCAGCAGCTTCGGCGGGGAAAGGTATGAGCAGTTCTTC.

This clone was seen a few times. The chain has TRBV11-3 and TRBJ2-5; D is uncertain. Looked up from germline, CDR1 is SGHNT and CDR2 is YENEEA. CDR3 length: 14 residues. Trimming left V 0 bases short and J 7 bases short, with 12 bases between. CDR3 region: CASSLDGPLRTQYF. The CDR3 region has the DNA TGTGCCAGCAGCTTAGATGGGCCTTTGAGGACCCAGTACTTC.

This sequence joins TRBV27 and TRBJ2-2, with D uncertain. The germline V gene has CDR1 MNHEY and CDR2 SMNVEV (reference sequence). CDR3 size: 13 residues. Trimming pared 2 bases from V and 4 bases from J, leaving 5 bases between. Here the CDR3 DNA reads TGTGCCAGCAGTTTAGAGATCACCGGGGAGCTGTTTTTT. Residues: CASSLEITGELFF.

This sequence joins TRBV9 and TRBJ1-1; possible D gene TRBD1, 6 bases. Germline V CDR1 and CDR2: SGDLS, YYNGEE. The CDR3 covers 15 residues. V dropped 2 bases and J dropped 1 base, with 12 bases sitting between them. The CDR3 is CASSVSGGPNTEAFF. The CDR3 DNA reads as TGTGCCAGCAGCGTTAGCGGGGGGCCGAACACTGAAGCTTTCTTT.

This sequence joins TRBV28 and TRBJ2-1; the D gene is possibly TRBD2 (6 bases). Germline CDR1 and CDR2: MDHEN and SYDVKM. CDR3 length: 16 amino acids. V was shortened by 5 bases and J by 8 bases, with 22 bases between the two germline ends. CDR3 coding DNA: TGTGCCAGCAGTACACGTCTTAGCAGCGGGTTGGATGAGCAGTTCTTC. Its translation: CASSTRLSSGLDEQFF.

The chain employs TRBV6-5 and TRBJ2-7; TRBD1 aligns across 7 bases. This CDR3 is built from 15 residues. V shed 6 bases and J 0 bases; nucleotides not matched to a gene: 8. Germline CDR1 is MNHEY and CDR2 is SVGAGI. DNA of the CDR3: TGTGCCAGCAGGGACGGGACAGCTCGCTCCTACGAGCAGTACTTC. It specifies CASRDGTARSYEQYF.